This TCR beta chain was retrieved from a study of control samples from healthy donors and cancer patients. Measured with immunoSEQ multiplex PCR; TCRdb has only the in-frame clones, and not every one. The table lists roughly 170,000 clones, 90% to 95% of them singletons. This TCR derives from a woman under 30 in good health. The sample was blood.

CDR3 nucleotide sequence: TGTGCCAGCAGTTACTCTAAAGACATTATGAACACTGAAGCTTTCTTT. This sequence encodes CASSYSKDIMNTEAFF. The V call is TRBV6-2 or TRBV6-3, the J call TRBJ1-1; no clear D. The CDR3 is made up of 16 amino acids. From germline, CDR1 is MNHEY and CDR2 SVGEGT. Between the trimmed V and J ends, which lost 0 bases and 0 bases, there was a span of 11 bases.